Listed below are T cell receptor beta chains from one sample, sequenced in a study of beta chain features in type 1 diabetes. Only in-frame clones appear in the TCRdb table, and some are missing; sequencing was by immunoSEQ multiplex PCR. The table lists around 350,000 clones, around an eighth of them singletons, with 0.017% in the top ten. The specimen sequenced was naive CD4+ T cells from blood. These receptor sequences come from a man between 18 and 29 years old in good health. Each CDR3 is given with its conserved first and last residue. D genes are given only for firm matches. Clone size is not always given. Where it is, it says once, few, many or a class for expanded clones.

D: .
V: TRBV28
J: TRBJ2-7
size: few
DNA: TGTGCCAGCAGTTTGGACTTACAGTACTTC
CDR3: CASSLDLQYF

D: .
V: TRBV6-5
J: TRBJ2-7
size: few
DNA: TGTGCCAGCAGTTTACAGGGTTTGGACGAGCAGTACTTC
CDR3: CASSLQGLDEQYF

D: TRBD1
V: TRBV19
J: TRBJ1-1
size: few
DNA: TGTGCCAGTAGTAGCCGACAGGGGGGAACTGAAGCTTTCTTT
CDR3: CASSSRQGGTEAFF

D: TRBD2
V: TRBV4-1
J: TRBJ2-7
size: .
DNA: TGCGCCAGCAGCCAAGATTTCTGGACTAGCTCCGAGCAGTACTTC
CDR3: CASSQDFWTSSEQYF

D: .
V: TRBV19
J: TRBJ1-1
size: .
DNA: TGTGCCAGTACCACTATGACAGAGTACACTGAAGCTTTCTTT
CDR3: CASTTMTEYTEAFF

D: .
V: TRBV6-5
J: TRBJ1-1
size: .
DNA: TGTGCCAGCAGTTACACGGGGACATGGATGAACACTGAAGCTTTCTTT
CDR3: CASSYTGTWMNTEAFF

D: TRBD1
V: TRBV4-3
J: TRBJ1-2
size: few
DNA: TGCGCCAGCAGCCTAGAGACAGGGGACAACTATGGCTACACCTTC
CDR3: CASSLETGDNYGYTF

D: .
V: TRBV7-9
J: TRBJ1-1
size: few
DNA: TGTGCCAGCAGCCTAAACGGGGACACTGAAGCTTTCTTT
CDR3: CASSLNGDTEAFF

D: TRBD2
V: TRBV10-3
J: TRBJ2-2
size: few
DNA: TGTGCCATCAGTGACCGGACTAGCGCGAACACCGGGGAGCTGTTTTTT
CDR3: CAISDRTSANTGELFF

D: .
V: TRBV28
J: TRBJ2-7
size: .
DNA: TGTGCCAGCACCCCGGGAGCCCAGAGAGAGCAGTACTTC
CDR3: CASTPGAQREQYF

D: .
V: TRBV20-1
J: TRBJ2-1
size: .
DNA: TGCAGTGCCCAACATATCAATGAGCAGTTCTTC
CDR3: CSAQHINEQFF

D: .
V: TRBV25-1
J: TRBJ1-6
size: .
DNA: TGTGCCAGCAGCGTCCACACCGGCGGGGGCTATAATTCACCCCTCCACTTT
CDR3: CASSVHTGGGYNSPLHF

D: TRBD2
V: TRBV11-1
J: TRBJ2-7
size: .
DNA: TGTGCCAGCAGCTTTCATAGCGGGAGCTGGGACGAGCAGTACTTC
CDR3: CASSFHSGSWDEQYF

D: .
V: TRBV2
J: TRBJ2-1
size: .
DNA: TGTGCCAGCACGTCACTCTATAATCACAATGAGCAGTTCTTC
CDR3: CASTSLYNHNEQFF

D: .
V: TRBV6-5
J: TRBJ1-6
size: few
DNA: TGTGCCAGCAGTTACTCTGGGCAGCCTAATAATTCACCCCTCCACTTT
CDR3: CASSYSGQPNNSPLHF

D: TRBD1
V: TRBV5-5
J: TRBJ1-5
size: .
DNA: TGTGCCAGCAGCTCAGGACAGGGTCTATTAAGCAATCAGCCCCAGCATTTT
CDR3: CASSSGQGLLSNQPQHF

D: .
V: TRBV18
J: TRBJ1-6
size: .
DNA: TGTGCCAGCTCACCACGGGGGCAGGCGAATCTCCACTTT
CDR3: CASSPRGQANLHF

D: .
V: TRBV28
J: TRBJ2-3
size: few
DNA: TGTGCCAGCAGCGTGAGCACAGATACGCAGTATTTT
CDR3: CASSVSTDTQYF

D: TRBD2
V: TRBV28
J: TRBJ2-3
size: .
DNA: TGTGCCAGCAGCCGGGCGGCTAGCGGGAGCACAGATACGCAGTATTTT
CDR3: CASSRAASGSTDTQYF

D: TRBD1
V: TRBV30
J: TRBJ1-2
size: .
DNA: TGTGCCTGGAGTGTCCTAAGCCGGCAGGGGGCCTATGGCTACACCTTC
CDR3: CAWSVLSRQGAYGYTF

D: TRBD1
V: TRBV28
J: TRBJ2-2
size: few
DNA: TGTGCCAGCAGTTTTGGGACAGTTCACGGGGAGCTGTTTTTT
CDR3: CASSFGTVHGELFF

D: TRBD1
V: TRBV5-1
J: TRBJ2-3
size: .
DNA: TGCGCCAGCAGGATCCGGGACAGGGCCACAGATACGCAGTATTTT
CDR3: CASRIRDRATDTQYF

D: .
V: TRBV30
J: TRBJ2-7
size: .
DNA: TGTGCCTGGAACTTGTGGTCAAACGAGCAGTACTTC
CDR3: CAWNLWSNEQYF

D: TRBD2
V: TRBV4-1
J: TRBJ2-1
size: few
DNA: TGCGCCAGCAGCCAGTCCGGGACTAGCGGAAGCTCCTACAATGAGCAGTTCTTC
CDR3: CASSQSGTSGSSYNEQFF

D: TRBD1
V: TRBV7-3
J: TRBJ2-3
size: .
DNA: TGTGCCAGCAGCCCGGGACAGACCACAGATACGCAGTATTTT
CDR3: CASSPGQTTDTQYF

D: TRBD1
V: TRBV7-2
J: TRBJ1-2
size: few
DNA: TGTGCCAGCAGCCTGGAGACAGGGATCGGCTACACCTTC
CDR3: CASSLETGIGYTF

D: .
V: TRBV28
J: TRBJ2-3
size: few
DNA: TGTGCCAGCAGTTTTCGTGGGAGTTCCGGCACAGATACGCAGTATTTT
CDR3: CASSFRGSSGTDTQYF

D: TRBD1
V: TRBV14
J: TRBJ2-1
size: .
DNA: TGTGCCAGCAGCCAAAGGGACAGGTTCTATAGGGTCTACAATGAGCAGTTCTTC
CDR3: CASSQRDRFYRVYNEQFF

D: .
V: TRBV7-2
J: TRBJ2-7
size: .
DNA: TGTGCCAGCAGCTTAAGAGGGGGGGAACCCTACGAGCAGTACTTC
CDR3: CASSLRGGEPYEQYF

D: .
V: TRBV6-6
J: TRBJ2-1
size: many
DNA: TGTGCCAGCAGTTCTAACAATGAGCAGTTCTTC
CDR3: CASSSNNEQFF

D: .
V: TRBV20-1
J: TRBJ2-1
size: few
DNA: TGCAGTGCTAAACCGCCGGGGGAGCAGTTCTTC
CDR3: CSAKPPGEQFF

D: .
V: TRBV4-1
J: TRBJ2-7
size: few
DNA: TGCGCCAGCAGCCAAGGGGGCCTATACTCCTACGAGCAGTACTTC
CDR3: CASSQGGLYSYEQYF

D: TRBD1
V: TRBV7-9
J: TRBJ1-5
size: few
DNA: TGTGCCAGCAGCCCGGACAGGGACCAGCCCCAGCATTTT
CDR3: CASSPDRDQPQHF

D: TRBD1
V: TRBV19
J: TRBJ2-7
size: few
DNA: TGTGCCAGTAGTGCCCAGGGGGCATGGAGTATGTACGAGCAGTACTTC
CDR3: CASSAQGAWSMYEQYF

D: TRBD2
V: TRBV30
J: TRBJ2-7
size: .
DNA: TGTGCCCTCACCCTAGCGGGAGTGGGTGAGCAGTACTTC
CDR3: CALTLAGVGEQYF

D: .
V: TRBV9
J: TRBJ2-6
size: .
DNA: TGTGCCAGCAGAGGAGGGGGCCTTGGGGCCAACGTCCTGACTTTC
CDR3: CASRGGGLGANVLTF

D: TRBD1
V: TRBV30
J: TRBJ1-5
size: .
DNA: TGTGCCTGGAGTTCCCTACGGACAGGGGGTCAGCCCCAGCATTTT
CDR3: CAWSSLRTGGQPQHF

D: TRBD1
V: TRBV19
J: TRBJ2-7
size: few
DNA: TGTGCCAGTAGTGGGACAGGCCTTAGCTCCTACGAGCAGTACTTC
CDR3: CASSGTGLSSYEQYF

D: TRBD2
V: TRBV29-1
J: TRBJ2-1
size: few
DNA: TGCAGCGTGGCATCTAGCGGGAGCTCCTACAATGAGCAGTTCTTC
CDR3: CSVASSGSSYNEQFF

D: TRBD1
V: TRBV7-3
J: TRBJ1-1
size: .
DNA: TGTGCCAGCAGCTTACCAGGGGGCAGAGCTTTCTTT
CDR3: CASSLPGGRAFF

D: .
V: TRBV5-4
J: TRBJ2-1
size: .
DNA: TGTGCCAGCAGCTTGGAACGTAGTGCCCCGCAGTTCTTC
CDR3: CASSLERSAPQFF

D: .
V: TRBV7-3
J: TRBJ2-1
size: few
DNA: TGTGCCAGCAGCCAATTTAGCCGGGATGAGCAGTTCTTC
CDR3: CASSQFSRDEQFF

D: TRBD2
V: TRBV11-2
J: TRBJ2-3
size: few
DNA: TGTGCCAGCAGCTCGCGGGGGGCTAGCGGCACAGATACGCAGTATTTT
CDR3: CASSSRGASGTDTQYF

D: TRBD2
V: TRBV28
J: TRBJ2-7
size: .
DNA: TGTGCCAGCTGGGGGGGACCCCCCTACGAGCAGTACTTC
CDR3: CASWGGPPYEQYF

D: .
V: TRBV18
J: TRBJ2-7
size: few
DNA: TGTGCCAGCTCACCTCAGAAATTAATCCCTTACGAGCAGTACTTC
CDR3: CASSPQKLIPYEQYF